Listed here are 2 T cell receptor beta chains from one sample, sequenced in a study of blood T cell repertoires in COVID-19 (dated by TCRdb to about 2020). The library relied on the immunoSEQ multiplex PCR assay. The immuneACCESS repertoire file appears here via TCRdb, limited to in-frame rearrangements. These files lack a portion of the clones; in checked studies, under half of the deficit traces to unresolved V genes, and the cause of the others is not known. The table for this sample lists roughly 76,000 clones; around 85% of them were counted only once. Under 9.5% of the sample rests with the top ten. The specimen was peripheral blood. The receptors shown here come from a young man with acute or convalescent COVID-19.

The chain employs TRBV18 and TRBJ2-3; 9 bases agree with TRBD2. Germline V lookup: CDR1 KGHSH, CDR2 LQKENI. V gave up 3 bases and J gave up 5 bases; unmatched junction bases: 6. The CDR3 runs 15 residues. In nucleotides, the CDR3 is TGTGCCAGCTCACCTCGGACTAGCGTCGGAGATACGCAGTATTTT. Encoded protein: CASSPRTSVGDTQYF.

The CDR3 coding sequence is TGTGCCAGCAGTTACCGGACATCCACAGATACGCAGTATTTT. Translating gives CASSYRTSTDTQYF. The chain couples TRBV6-5 to TRBJ2-3; the D gene is possibly TRBD1 (5 bases). Per the germline V gene, CDR1 is MNHEY and CDR2 is SVGAGI. V was clipped by 2 bases and J by 2 bases, with 8 bases between them. CDR3 length equals 14 residues.